These 27 T cell receptor beta chains were all obtained from the same sample, sequenced in a study of blood T cell repertoires in COVID-19. Here immunoSEQ multiplex PCR was the method, and the copy in TCRdb shows in-frame clones only, minus some. The table has roughly 260,000 clones, 75% to 90% seen once. Sequencing was carried out using peripheral blood. All receptors come from a woman in her 50s who had recovered from COVID-19.

The V and J genes are TRBV28 and TRBJ2-7; TRBD2 aligns across 9 bases. The V segment lost 4 bases and the J segment 5 bases; nucleotides outside the gene matches: 9. The germline gives CDR1 MDHEN, CDR2 SYDVKM. The length of the CDR3 is 15 residues. CDR3 nucleotide sequence: TGTGCCAGCAGTTCGATTGGCGGGAGGGCCAACGAGCAGTACTTC. Amino acids: CASSSIGGRANEQYF.

The chain uses TRBV10-1 and TRBJ1-2, with 7 bases identical to TRBD1. This CDR3 has 12 amino acids. The germline V gene has CDR1 WNHNN and CDR2 SYGVQD (reference sequence). After removal of 7 bases from V and 8 bases from J, the junction contained 7 bases not matched to a gene. The CDR3 reads CASTPGQEGYTF. The CDR3 nucleotides read TGCGCCAGCACCCCCGGACAGGAGGGCTACACCTTC.

This chain uses TRBV4-2 with TRBJ1-4; no clear D gene. Germline CDR1 and CDR2: LGHNA and YNFKEQ. V lost 1 base and J lost 8, with 8 bases in between. The CDR3 extends over 13 amino acids. CDR3 sequence (DNA): TGTGCCAGCAGCCAAGGCCAGAACGAAAAACTGTTTTTT. Translated: CASSQGQNEKLFF.

This clone was seen a single time. This chain joins TRBV6-5 and TRBJ1-1, with a tentative D call TRBD1 (5 bases). The CDR3 is 12 residues long. Germline V gene sequence: CDR1 MNHEY, CDR2 SVGAGI. V dropped 5 bases and J dropped 7 bases, with 11 bases sitting between them. DNA for the CDR3: TGTGCCAGCAGTCCCCGGAGGGGTGAAGCTTTCTTT. Its protein product is CASSPRRGEAFF.

This rearrangement joins TRBV5-1 to TRBJ2-7; 7 bases are a match to TRBD2. The V segment lost 7 bases and the J segment 5 bases; nucleotides outside the gene matches: 12. The CDR3 length is 14 residues. Germline V CDR1 and CDR2: SGHRS, YFSETQ. CDR3 amino acids: CASAAGIRTDEQYF. As DNA, the CDR3 is TGCGCCAGCGCAGCGGGGATCCGCACGGACGAGCAGTACTTC.

V gene TRBV27 combines with J gene TRBJ1-4; D call uncertain. The CDR3 runs to 12 residues. The V gene's germline CDR1 is MNHEY and CDR2 SMNVEV (reference sequence). V was cut by 8 bases and J by 8 bases, with 12 bases left in between. The CDR3 reads CASSSPREKLFF. The CDR3 nucleotides are TGTGCCAGCTCCTCCCCCAGGGAAAAACTGTTTTTT.

A note on this clone: Other DNA sequences of this sample code for an identical CDR3. V gene TRBV12-3 or TRBV12-4 combines with J gene TRBJ1-2, with D tentatively TRBD1 (5 bases). V lost 2 bases and J 3 bases, leaving 7 bases between the germline ends. The CDR3 loop spans 13 amino acids. The CDR3, as DNA: TGTGCCAGCAGTTTACAGGGATACTATGGCTACACCTTC. Its protein product is CASSLQGYYGYTF.

This chain uses TRBV18 with TRBJ2-7, with 10 bases that match TRBD1. Germline values: CDR1 KGHSH, CDR2 LQKENI. There are 15 residues in the CDR3. The V gene end was trimmed by 8 bases and the J gene end by 2 bases; junction bases not matched to a gene: 9. The CDR3 loop is CASAPGTGETYEQYF. CDR3 coding DNA: TGTGCCAGCGCCCCAGGGACAGGGGAGACCTACGAGCAGTACTTC.

The chain links TRBV5-6 to TRBJ1-5; a weak D match, TRBD1 (6 bases). CDR1 is SGHDT and CDR2 is YYEEEE in the germline V gene. There are 16 residues in the CDR3. The V end was cut by 4 bases, the J end by 4 bases, with 18 bases between. The CDR3 bases are TGTGCCAGCAGCCGAACGGGGCAGGGGAGAAATCAGCCCCAGCATTTT. Its translation: CASSRTGQGRNQPQHF.

The chain has TRBV30 and TRBJ1-2; maybe TRBD1 (6 bases). The V end was cut by 2 bases, the J end by 4 bases, with 14 bases between. Germline assignment: CDR1 GTSNPN and CDR2 SVGIG (reference sequence). This CDR3 region has 14 residues. The CDR3, as DNA: TGTGCCTGGAGTTGGGGGGGCGCAGGCTATGGCTACACCTTC. This sequence encodes CAWSWGGAGYGYTF. The entire variable domain, with the rest obtained from reference TRBV30 and TRBJ1-2, is as follows: SQTIHQWPATLVQPVGSPLSLECTVEGTSNPNLYWYRQAAGRGLQLLFYSVGIGQISSEVPQNLSASRPQDRQFILSSKKLLLSDSGFYLCAWSWGGAGYGYTFGSGTRLTVV.

This chain joins TRBV18 and TRBJ2-7, with TRBD2 identical over 9 bases. CDR3 size: 16 residues. Trimming took 0 bases from V and 2 from J; bases not matched to a gene: 5. Germline V gives CDR1 KGHSH, CDR2 LQKENI. CDR3 nucleotides: TGTGCCAGCTCACCACCGCGTAGCGGGAGTCCCTACGAGCAGTACTTC. It translates to CASSPPRSGSPYEQYF.

This clone was seen only once. The chain links TRBV5-6 to TRBJ1-5; D not resolved. Looked up from germline, CDR1 is SGHDT and CDR2 is YYEEEE. The CDR3 extends over 14 amino acids. V lost 4 bases and J lost 9, with 17 bases in between. The CDR3 sequence: CASSGRRVKGPQHF. Here the CDR3 DNA reads TGTGCCAGCAGCGGAAGGAGGGTTAAAGGGCCCCAGCATTTT.

The chain links TRBV6-4 to TRBJ2-7; perhaps TRBD2 as D (5 bases). Germline values: CDR1 MRHNA, CDR2 SNTAGT. This CDR3 has 15 amino acids. V was shortened by 3 bases and J by 3 bases, with 15 bases between the two germline ends. The CDR3 coding sequence is TGTGCCAGCAGTGAGACGGGCCGGGAATTCTACGAGCAGTACTTC. It codes for CASSETGREFYEQYF.

This clone has just a few counts. V and J are TRBV6-5 and TRBJ1-1; D call uncertain. The germline V gene encodes CDR1 MNHEY and CDR2 SVGAGI. The CDR3 length is 12 residues. The V end lost 6 bases, the J end lost 5 bases, and 10 bases lay between the germline ends. The CDR3 coding sequence is TGTGCCAGCAGGAGATCGGGGACTGAAGCTTTCTTT. Residues: CASRRSGTEAFF.

The chain uses TRBV29-1 and TRBJ2-1, with TRBD2 identical over 7 bases. V was clipped by 4 bases and J by 11 bases; unmatched bases: 8. This CDR3 comprises 12 residues. CDR1 and CDR2 (germline): SQVTM, ANQGSEA. The chain's CDR3 is CSVGRQGGKQFF. Here the CDR3 DNA reads TGCAGCGTTGGGCGGCAGGGAGGGAAGCAGTTCTTC.

Written as DNA, the CDR3 is TGTGCCAGCAGTTTTGAGGGGGTAATAGTGAACACTGAAGCTTTCTTT. It encodes CASSFEGVIVNTEAFF. V gene TRBV6-2 or TRBV6-3 combines with J gene TRBJ1-1; D is possibly TRBD1 (6 bases). CDR1 is MNHEY, CDR2 SVGEGT, per germline. The CDR3 length is 16 residues. V gave up 4 bases and J gave up 0 bases, with 15 bases separating them.

The chain links TRBV9 to TRBJ1-6; possibly TRBD1 for D (5 bases). The CDR3 is made up of 14 amino acids. Germline V gene sequence: CDR1 SGDLS, CDR2 YYNGEE. V was cut by 9 bases and J by 8 bases, with 18 bases left in between. CDR3 amino acids: CATSAGVYDSPLHF. The CDR3 DNA is TGTGCCACCTCGGCGGGGGTATACGATTCACCCCTCCACTTT. Full variable domain (outside the CDR3, taken from reference TRBV9 and TRBJ1-6): DSGVTQTPKHLITATGQRVTLRCSPRSGDLSVYWYQQSLDQGLQFLIQYYNGEERAKGNILERFSAQQFPDLHSELNLSSLELGDSALYFCATSAGVYDSPLHFGNGTRLTVT.

The rearrangement joins TRBV6-1 to TRBJ1-5; no clear D gene. The length of the CDR3 is 13 residues. The ends were cut back, 2 bases at V and 5 bases at J, with 7 bases in the middle. CDR1 and CDR2 from the germline V gene are MNHNS and SASEGT. Written as DNA, the CDR3 is TGTGCCAGCAGTGAACTGCAGGATCAGCCCCAGCATTTT. It is translated as CASSELQDQPQHF.

The V and J genes are TRBV5-4 and TRBJ2-1; D is ambiguous. Germline V gene sequence: CDR1 SGHNT, CDR2 YYREEE (reference sequence). Trimming removed 0 bases at V and 9 bases at J, with 7 bases between. CDR3 length: 12 residues. The CDR3, as DNA: TGTGCCAGCAGCTTGGCTCATAGTGAGCAGTTCTTC. Amino acid sequence: CASSLAHSEQFF.

J is TRBJ1-3 and V is TRBV5-6; D is undetermined. Germline V lookup: CDR1 SGHDT, CDR2 YYEEEE. The V and J ends lost 0 bases and 0 bases respectively, with 10 bases between them. The CDR3 contains 16 residues. The CDR3, as DNA: TGTGCCAGCAGCTTGGTAGCGGGAACCTCTGGAAACACCATATATTTT. Encoded protein: CASSLVAGTSGNTIYF.

V usage is TRBV2 and J usage is TRBJ2-7; no reliable D call. The germline V gene has CDR1 SNHLY and CDR2 FYNNEI. CDR3 length equals 12 residues. The germline V and J ends were trimmed by 6 bases and 3 bases, with 9 bases remaining between them. CDR3 residues: CASRERHYEQYF. DNA for the CDR3: TGTGCCAGCAGGGAGCGTCACTACGAGCAGTACTTC. Complete variable domain (other parts from reference TRBV2 and TRBJ2-7): EPEVTQTPSHQVTQMGQEVILRCVPISNHLYFYWYRQILGQKVEFLVSFYNNEISEKSEIFDDQFSVERPDGSNFTLKIRSTKLEDSAMYFCASRERHYEQYFGPGTRLTVT.

The chain combines TRBV27 with TRBJ1-5; possibly TRBD1 for D (6 bases). The germline V gene has CDR1 MNHEY and CDR2 SMNVEV (reference sequence). Trimming removed 5 bases at V and 2 bases at J, with 16 bases between. The CDR3 covers 16 residues. CDR3 loop: CASSPTGSYGNQPQHF. In DNA form, the CDR3 reads TGTGCCAGCAGTCCCACAGGGTCCTATGGCAATCAGCCCCAGCATTTT.

The gene calls are TRBV2 and TRBJ1-1, with D uncertain. CDR3 length: 15 residues. Germline CDR1 reads SNHLY; CDR2 reads FYNNEI. Trimming shortened V by 2 bases and J by 4 bases, and 14 bases separated the two germline ends. As DNA, the CDR3 is TGTGCCAGCAGTGAATCCCGAATCCGGGGCACTGAAGCTTTCTTT. It translates to CASSESRIRGTEAFF.

The rearrangement links TRBV3-1 (or the pseudogene TRBV3-2) to TRBJ2-1; TRBD2 matches at 8 bases. This CDR3 has 15 amino acids. CDR1 is LGHDT, CDR2 YNNKEL, per germline (reference sequence). Trimming at V came to 6 bases and at J to 6 bases, leaving 10 bases not matched to a gene. CDR3 nucleotide sequence: TGTGCCAGCAGTACAACCGGGACTAGGTCCAATGAGCAGTTCTTC. It specifies CASSTTGTRSNEQFF.

This clone was seen just once. The chain couples TRBV5-4 to TRBJ1-6; D is undetermined. V lost 5 bases to trimming and J lost 0 bases, with 9 bases between them. Germline V gene sequence: CDR1 SGHNT, CDR2 YYREEE (reference sequence). The CDR3 length is 15 residues. CDR3: CASRPWSSYNSPLHF. The CDR3 bases are TGTGCCAGCAGGCCTTGGAGCTCCTATAATTCACCCCTCCACTTT.

This chain links TRBV11-2 with TRBJ1-2; tentative D call: TRBD1 (5 bases). This CDR3 contains 15 residues. Trimming cost V 2 bases and J 0 bases, with 10 bases left between them. Germline V gene sequence: CDR1 SGHAT, CDR2 FQNNGV. The CDR3: CASSLSPGPNYGYTF. CDR3 nucleotide sequence: TGTGCCAGCAGCTTATCCCCAGGGCCTAACTATGGCTACACCTTC.

In its sample, this clone was seen once. The rearrangement links TRBV27 to TRBJ2-3; 12 nucleotides line up with TRBD2. The length of the CDR3 is 13 residues. Trimming took 8 bases from V and 8 from J; bases not matched to a gene: 5. Germline-derived CDR1 and CDR2 are MNHEY and SMNVEV (reference sequence). CDR3 nucleotide sequence: TGTGCCAGCGCGGGACTAGCGGGCCTTACGCAGTATTTT. Amino acids: CASAGLAGLTQYF.